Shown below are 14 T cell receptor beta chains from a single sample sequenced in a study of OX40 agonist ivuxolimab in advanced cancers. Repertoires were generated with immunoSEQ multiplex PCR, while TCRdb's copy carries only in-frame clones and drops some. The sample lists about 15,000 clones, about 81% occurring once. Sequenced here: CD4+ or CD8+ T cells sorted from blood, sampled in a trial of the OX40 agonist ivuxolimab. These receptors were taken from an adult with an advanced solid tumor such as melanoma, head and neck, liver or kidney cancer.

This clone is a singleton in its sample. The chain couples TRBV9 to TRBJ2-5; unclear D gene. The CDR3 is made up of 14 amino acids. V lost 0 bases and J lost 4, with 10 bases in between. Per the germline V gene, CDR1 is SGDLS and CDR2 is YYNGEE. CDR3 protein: CASSVDGSRETQYF. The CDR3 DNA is TGTGCCAGCAGCGTAGATGGCAGCCGAGAGACCCAGTACTTC.

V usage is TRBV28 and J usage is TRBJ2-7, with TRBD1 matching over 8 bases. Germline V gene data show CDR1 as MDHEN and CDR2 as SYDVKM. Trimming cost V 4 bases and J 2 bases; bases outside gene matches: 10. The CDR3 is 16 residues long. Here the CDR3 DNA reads TGTGCCAGCAGTTCGACAGGGGAACTTCTTACCTACGAGCAGTACTTC. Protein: CASSSTGELLTYEQYF.

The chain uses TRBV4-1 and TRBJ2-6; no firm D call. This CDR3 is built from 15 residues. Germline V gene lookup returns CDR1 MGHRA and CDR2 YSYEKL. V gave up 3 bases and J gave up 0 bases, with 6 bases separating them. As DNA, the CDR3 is TGCGCCAGCAGCCAGGCGAGCTCTGGGGCCAACGTCCTGACTTTC. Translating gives CASSQASSGANVLTF.

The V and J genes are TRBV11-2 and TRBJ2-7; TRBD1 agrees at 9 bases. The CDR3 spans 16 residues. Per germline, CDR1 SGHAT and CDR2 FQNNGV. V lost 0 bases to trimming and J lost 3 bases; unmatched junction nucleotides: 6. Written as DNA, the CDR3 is TGTGCCAGCAGCTTAGAGGGGGGGACAGGGATCTACGAGCAGTACTTC. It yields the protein CASSLEGGTGIYEQYF.

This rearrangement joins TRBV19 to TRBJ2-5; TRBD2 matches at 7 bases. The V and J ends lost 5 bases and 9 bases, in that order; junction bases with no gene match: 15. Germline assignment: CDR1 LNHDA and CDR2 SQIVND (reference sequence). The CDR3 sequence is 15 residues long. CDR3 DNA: TGTGCCAGTAGTCCCACGGGAGCGGGGCCGTGGGCCCAGTACTTC. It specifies CASSPTGAGPWAQYF. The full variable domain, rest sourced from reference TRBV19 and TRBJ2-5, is DGGITQSPKYLFRKEGQNVTLSCEQNLNHDAMYWYRQDPGQGLRLIYYSQIVNDFQKGDIAEGYSVSREKKESFPLTVTSAQKNPTAFYLCASSPTGAGPWAQYFGPGTRLLVL.

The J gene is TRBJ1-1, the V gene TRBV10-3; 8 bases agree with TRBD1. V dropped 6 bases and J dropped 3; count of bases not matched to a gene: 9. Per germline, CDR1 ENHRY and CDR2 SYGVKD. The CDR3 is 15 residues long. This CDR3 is CAISDLQGADTEAFF. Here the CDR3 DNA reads TGTGCCATCAGCGATCTTCAGGGGGCGGACACTGAAGCTTTCTTT.

The CDR3 is CASSPPPRQGGNQPQHF. CDR3 nucleotides: TGTGCCAGCTCACCACCCCCCCGACAGGGAGGCAATCAGCCCCAGCATTTT. This sequence joins TRBV18 and TRBJ1-5; 7 bases are a match to TRBD1. J lost 2 bases, V lost 0 bases, and 7 bases had no gene match. This CDR3 spans 17 amino acids. CDR1 is KGHSH and CDR2 is LQKENI in the germline V gene.

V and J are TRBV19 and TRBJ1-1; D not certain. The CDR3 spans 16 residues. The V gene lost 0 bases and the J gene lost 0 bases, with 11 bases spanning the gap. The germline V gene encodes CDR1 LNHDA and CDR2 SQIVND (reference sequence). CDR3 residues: CASSIDSMGLNTEAFF. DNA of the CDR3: TGTGCCAGTAGTATAGATAGTATGGGTTTGAACACTGAAGCTTTCTTT.

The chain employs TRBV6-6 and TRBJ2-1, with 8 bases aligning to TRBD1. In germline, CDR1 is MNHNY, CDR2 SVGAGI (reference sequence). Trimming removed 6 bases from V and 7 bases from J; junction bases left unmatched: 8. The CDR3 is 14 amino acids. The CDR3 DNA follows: TGTGCCAGCAGCCCGACAGGGGAAGGTAATGAGCAGTTCTTC. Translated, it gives CASSPTGEGNEQFF.

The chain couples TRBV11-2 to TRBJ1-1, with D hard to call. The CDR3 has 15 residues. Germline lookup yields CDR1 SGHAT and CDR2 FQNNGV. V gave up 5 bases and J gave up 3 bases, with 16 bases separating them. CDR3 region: CASSEGWGYDTEAFF. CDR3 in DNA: TGTGCCAGCAGCGAAGGATGGGGTTACGACACTGAAGCTTTCTTT. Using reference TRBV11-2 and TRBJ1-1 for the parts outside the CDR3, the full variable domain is EAGVAQSPRYKIIEKRQSVAFWCNPISGHATLYWYQQILGQGPKLLIQFQNNGVVDDSQLPKDRFSAERLKGVDSTLKIQPAKLEDSAVYLCASSEGWGYDTEAFFGQGTRLTVV.

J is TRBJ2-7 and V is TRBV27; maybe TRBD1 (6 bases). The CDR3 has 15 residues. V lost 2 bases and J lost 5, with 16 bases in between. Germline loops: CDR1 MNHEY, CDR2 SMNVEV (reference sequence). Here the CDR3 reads CASSLPGTLFHEQYF. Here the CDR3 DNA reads TGTGCCAGCAGTTTACCCGGGACACTTTTCCACGAGCAGTACTTC.

CDR3 amino acids: CASSLWAGGPNTEAFF. The CDR3 DNA reads TGTGCCAGCAGTTTATGGGCAGGGGGCCCGAACACTGAAGCTTTCTTT. The chain has TRBV28 and TRBJ1-1; 8 positions match TRBD1. Germline CDR1 MDHEN, CDR2 SYDVKM. V gave up 0 bases and J gave up 1 base; unmatched junction bases: 4. The CDR3 extends over 16 amino acids.

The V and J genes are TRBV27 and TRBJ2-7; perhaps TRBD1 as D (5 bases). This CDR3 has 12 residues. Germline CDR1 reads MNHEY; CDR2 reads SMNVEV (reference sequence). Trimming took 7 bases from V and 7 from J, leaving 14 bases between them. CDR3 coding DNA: TGTGCCAGCATGGGGCCGGGCAGGGAGCAGTACTTC. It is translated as CASMGPGREQYF.

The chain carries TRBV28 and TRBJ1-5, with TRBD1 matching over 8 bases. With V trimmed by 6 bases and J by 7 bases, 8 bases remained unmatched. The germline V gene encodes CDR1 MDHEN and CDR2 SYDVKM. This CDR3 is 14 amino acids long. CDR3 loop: CASSRTGRGQPQHF. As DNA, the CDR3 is TGTGCCAGCAGCCGGACAGGGAGGGGGCAGCCCCAGCATTTT.